The sample holds a few counts of the clone carrying this TCR beta chain. The antigen remains unidentified. This specimen comes from a study of human T cells and chemical hapten exposure. Study details: Donors were sensitized with 2% DPC on the upper inner arm.

Study-wide results and limits: While controls formed fewer of them, expanded TCRs formed significantly more large CDR3 similarity clusters. Higher patch test scores went with higher counts of PT1 expanded TCRs.

Individual cDNA molecules received unique molecular identifiers in the library. MiXCR, run by TCRdb on the RACE reads, gives a single entry per CDR3 protein. The sample holds 140,000 or so distinct CDR3 sequences; 12% are singletons and the top ten take around 1.4%. The time point: patch test 2, 6 weeks after DPC sensitization. As for treatment: therapeutic diphenylcyclopropenone sensitization with weekly scalp DPC. Germline lookup yields CDR1 MNHNY and CDR2 SVGAGI (reference sequence). Trimming shortened V by 2 bases and J by 0 bases, and 8 bases separated the two germline ends. The CDR3 is made up of 15 amino acids.

The chain links TRBV6-6 to TRBJ1-3; the D is unclear. This material consisted of whole blood, taken in connection with sensitization to the hapten diphenylcyclopropenone (DPC). This TCR came from a woman in her forties or fifties with alopecia areata. Some clones in this sample may be carry-over from other donors' samples. CDR3 sequence: CASSYTVRSGNTIYF. DNA for the CDR3: TGTGCCAGCAGTTACACGGTTCGCTCTGGAAACACCATATATTTT.